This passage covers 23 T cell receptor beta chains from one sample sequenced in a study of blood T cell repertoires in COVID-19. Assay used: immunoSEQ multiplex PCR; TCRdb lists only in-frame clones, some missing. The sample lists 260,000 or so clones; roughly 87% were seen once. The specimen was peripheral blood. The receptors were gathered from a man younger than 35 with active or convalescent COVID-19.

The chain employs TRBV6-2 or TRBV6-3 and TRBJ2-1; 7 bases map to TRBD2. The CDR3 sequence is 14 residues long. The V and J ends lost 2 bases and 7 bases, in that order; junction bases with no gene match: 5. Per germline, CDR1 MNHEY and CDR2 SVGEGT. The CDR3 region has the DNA TGTGCCAGCAGTTACGGCGGGGGATCAAATGAGCAGTTCTTC. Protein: CASSYGGGSNEQFF.

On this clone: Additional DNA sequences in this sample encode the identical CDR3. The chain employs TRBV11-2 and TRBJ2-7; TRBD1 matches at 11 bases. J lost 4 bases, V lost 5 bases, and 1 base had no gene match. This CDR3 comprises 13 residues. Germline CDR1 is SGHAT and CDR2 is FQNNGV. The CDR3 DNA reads TGTGCCAGCAGCCGGGACAGGGGGTACGAGCAGTACTTC. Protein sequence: CASSRDRGYEQYF.

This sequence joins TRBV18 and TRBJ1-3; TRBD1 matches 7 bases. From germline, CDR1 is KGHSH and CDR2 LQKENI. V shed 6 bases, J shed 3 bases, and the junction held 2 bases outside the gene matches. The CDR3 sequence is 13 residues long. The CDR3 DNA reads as TGTGCCAGCTCCGGACAGGATGGAAACACCATATATTTT. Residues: CASSGQDGNTIYF. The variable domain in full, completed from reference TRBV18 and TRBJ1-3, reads NAGVMQNPRHLVRRRGQEARLRCSPMKGHSHVYWYRQLPEEGLKFMVYLQKENIIDESGMPKERFSAEFPKEGPSILRIQQVVRGDSAAYFCASSGQDGNTIYFGEGSWLTVV.

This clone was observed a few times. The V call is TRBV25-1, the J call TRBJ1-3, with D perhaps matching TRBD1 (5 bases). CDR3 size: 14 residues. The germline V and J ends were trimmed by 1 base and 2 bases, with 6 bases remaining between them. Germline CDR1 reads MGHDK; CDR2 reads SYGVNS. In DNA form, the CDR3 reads TGTGCCAGCAGTGAATGGGGGGCTGGAAACACCATATATTTT. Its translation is CASSEWGAGNTIYF.

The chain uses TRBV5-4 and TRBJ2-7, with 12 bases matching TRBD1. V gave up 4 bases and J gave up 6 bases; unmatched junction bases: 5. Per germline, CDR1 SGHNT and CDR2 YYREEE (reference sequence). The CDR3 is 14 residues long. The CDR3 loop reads CASSEGQGASEQYF. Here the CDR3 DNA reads TGTGCCAGCAGCGAGGGACAGGGGGCGAGCGAGCAGTACTTC.

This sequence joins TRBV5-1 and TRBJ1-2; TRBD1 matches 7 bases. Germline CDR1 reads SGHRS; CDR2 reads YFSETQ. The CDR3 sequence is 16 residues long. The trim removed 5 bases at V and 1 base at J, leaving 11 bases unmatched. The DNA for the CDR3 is TGCGCCAGCAGTTCGGTTTCCGGGACAGATAACTATGGCTACACCTTC. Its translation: CASSSVSGTDNYGYTF.

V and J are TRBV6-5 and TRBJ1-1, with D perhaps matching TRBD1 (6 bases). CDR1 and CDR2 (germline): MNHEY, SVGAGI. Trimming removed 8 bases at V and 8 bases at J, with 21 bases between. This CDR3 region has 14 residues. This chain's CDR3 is CASWGVQGTREAFF. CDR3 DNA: TGTGCCAGCTGGGGGGTCCAGGGGACTAGAGAAGCTTTCTTT.

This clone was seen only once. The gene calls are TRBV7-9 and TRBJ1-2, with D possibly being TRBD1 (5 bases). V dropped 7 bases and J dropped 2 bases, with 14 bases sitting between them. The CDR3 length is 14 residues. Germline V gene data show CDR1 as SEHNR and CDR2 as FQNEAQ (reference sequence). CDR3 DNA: TGTGCCAGCACCTCCGCGGGGGACAACTATGGCTACACCTTC. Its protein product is CASTSAGDNYGYTF.

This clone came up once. The CDR3 nucleotides read TGTGCCAGCAGTGGGACACAGGACACAGATACGCAGTATTTT. It codes for CASSGTQDTDTQYF. The chain recombines TRBV6-4 with TRBJ2-3, with D tentatively TRBD1 (5 bases). There are 14 residues in the CDR3. Germline V CDR1 and CDR2: MRHNA, SNTAGT. V was pared by 4 bases and J by 2 bases, with 10 bases between.

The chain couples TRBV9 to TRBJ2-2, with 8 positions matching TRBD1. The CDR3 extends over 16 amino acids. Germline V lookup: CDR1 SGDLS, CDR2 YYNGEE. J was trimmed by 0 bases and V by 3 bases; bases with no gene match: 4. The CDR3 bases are TGTGCCAGCAGCGCCACACAGGGGGCGAACACCGGGGAGCTGTTTTTT. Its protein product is CASSATQGANTGELFF.

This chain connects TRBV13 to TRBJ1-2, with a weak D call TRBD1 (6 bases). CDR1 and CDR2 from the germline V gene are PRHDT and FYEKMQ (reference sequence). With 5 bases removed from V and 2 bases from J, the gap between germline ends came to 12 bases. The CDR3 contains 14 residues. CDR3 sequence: CASSTGQSNYGYTF. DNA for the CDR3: TGTGCCAGCAGCACAGGACAGAGCAACTATGGCTACACCTTC.

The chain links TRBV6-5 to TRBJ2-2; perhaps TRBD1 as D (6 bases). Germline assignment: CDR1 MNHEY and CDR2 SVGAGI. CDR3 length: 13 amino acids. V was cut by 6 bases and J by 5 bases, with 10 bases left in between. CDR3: CASSLTGTGELFF. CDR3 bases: TGTGCCAGCAGCCTTACAGGGACCGGGGAGCTGTTTTTT.

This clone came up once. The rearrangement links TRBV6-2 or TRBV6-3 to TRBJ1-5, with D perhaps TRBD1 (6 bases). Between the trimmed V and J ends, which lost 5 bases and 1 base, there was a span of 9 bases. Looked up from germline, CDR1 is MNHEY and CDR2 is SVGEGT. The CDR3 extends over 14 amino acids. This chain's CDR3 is CASSKQGSNQPQHF. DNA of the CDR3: TGTGCCAGCAGTAAACAGGGAAGCAATCAGCCCCAGCATTTT.

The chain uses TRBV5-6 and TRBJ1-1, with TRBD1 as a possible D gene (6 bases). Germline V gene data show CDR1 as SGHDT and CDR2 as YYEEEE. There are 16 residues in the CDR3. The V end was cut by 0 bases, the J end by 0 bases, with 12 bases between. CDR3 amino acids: CASSLVKGGMNTEAFF. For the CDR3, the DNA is TGTGCCAGCAGCTTGGTGAAAGGGGGAATGAACACTGAAGCTTTCTTT.

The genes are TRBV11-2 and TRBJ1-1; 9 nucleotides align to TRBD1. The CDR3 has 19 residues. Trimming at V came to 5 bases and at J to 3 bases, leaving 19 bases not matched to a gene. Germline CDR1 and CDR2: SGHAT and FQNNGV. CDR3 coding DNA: TGTGCCAGCAGCCCAAGAAACGTGAAGCCGGGACAGGGAGACACTGAAGCTTTCTTT. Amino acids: CASSPRNVKPGQGDTEAFF.

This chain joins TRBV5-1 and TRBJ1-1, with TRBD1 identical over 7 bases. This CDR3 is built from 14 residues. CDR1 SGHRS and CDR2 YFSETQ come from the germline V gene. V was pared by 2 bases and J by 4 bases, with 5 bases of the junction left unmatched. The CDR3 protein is CASSFLQGPTEAFF. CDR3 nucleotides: TGCGCCAGCAGCTTTTTACAGGGGCCCACTGAAGCTTTCTTT.

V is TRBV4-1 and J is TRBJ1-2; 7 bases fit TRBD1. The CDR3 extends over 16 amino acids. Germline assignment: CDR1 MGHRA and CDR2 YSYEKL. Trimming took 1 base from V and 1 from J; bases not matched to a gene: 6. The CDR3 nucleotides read TGCGCCAGCAGCCAAGTGGATGCAGGGGGTAACTATGGCTACACCTTC. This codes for CASSQVDAGGNYGYTF.

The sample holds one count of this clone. CDR3 nucleotides: TGCGCCAGCAGCCAAGAGGCAGGTATCGTTCCAGATACGCAGTATTTT. Amino acid sequence: CASSQEAGIVPDTQYF. The chain couples TRBV4-1 to TRBJ2-3, with no clear D. Germline V CDR1 and CDR2: MGHRA, YSYEKL. This CDR3 contains 16 residues. Trimming removed 0 bases from V and 4 bases from J, with 14 bases in between.

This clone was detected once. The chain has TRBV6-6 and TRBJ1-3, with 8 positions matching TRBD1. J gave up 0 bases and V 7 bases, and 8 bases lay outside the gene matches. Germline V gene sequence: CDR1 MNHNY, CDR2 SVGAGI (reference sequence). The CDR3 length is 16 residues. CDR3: CASTRTGSYSGNTIYF. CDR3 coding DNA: TGTGCCAGCACCAGGACAGGGAGCTACTCTGGAAACACCATATATTTT.

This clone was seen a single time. The DNA for the CDR3 is TGCGCCAGCAGCCAATTACCAGGGGGGAGGATTAATGGCTACACCTTC. It codes for CASSQLPGGRINGYTF. This chain uses TRBV4-1 with TRBJ1-2, with 7 nucleotides matching TRBD1. Germline lookup yields CDR1 MGHRA and CDR2 YSYEKL. The ends lost 2 bases at V and 6 bases at J; junction bases unmatched: 12. The CDR3 runs to 16 residues.

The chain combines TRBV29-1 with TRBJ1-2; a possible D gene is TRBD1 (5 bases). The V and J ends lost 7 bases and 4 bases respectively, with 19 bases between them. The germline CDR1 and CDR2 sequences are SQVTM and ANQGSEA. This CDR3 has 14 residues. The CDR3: CSAPGLSPSYGYTF. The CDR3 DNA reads TGCAGCGCCCCGGGACTCTCGCCGAGCTATGGCTACACCTTC.

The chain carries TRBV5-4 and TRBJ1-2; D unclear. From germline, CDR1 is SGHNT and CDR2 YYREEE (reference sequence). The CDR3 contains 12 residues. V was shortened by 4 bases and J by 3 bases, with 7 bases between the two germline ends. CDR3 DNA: TGTGCCAGCAGCGGGAGCCACTATGGCTACACCTTC. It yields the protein CASSGSHYGYTF.

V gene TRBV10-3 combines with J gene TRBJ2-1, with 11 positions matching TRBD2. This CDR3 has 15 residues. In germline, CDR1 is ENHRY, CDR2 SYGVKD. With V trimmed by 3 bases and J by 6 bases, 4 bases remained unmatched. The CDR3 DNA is TGTGCCATCAGTGAACATAGCGGGGGGGGCAATGAGCAGTTCTTC. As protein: CAISEHSGGGNEQFF.